In its sample, the clone carrying this TCR beta chain was seen a few times. The antigen is not known. Time point given: sample taken at primary tumor resection. MiXCR, run by TCRdb on the 5' RACE reads, gives a single entry per CDR3 protein. Altogether around 5,100 distinct CDR3 sequences are present, about 5.3% being singletons, with the ten largest covering 23%. This sample is part of a study of spatial heterogeneity in lung cancer. Study in general: Strongly correlated with TCR transcript counts in tumor regions was a T cell module score, which was a transcriptional module score calculated from matched bulk RNA-seq. Study results and caveats: The study found that expanded intratumoral alpha and beta TCR counts tracked tumor mutation counts.

This CDR3 is built from 16 residues. The germline V gene has CDR1 LGHNA and CDR2 YSLEER. V lost 0 bases and J 0 bases, leaving 9 bases between the germline ends. Material: lung tumor tissue, obtained at surgery. The sequence came from a male donor with early-stage non-small cell lung cancer. The rearrangement uses TRBV4-3 and TRBJ2-1; no reliable D call. CDR3 sequence reads: CASSQEAHGSYNEQFF. For the CDR3, the DNA is TGCGCCAGCAGCCAAGAGGCGCACGGCTCCTACAATGAGCAGTTCTTC.